This T cell receptor (beta chain) was obtained from a study of T cells in Graves' hyperthyroidism and ophthalmopathy. Study-wide results and limits: The authors' 13 V-J model separated ophthalmopathy from stable hyperthyroidism. Most thyroid clonotypes expanded above 0.001 appeared in blood too.

From RNA transcripts, TCR beta CDR3 regions were amplified. Primed by the HTBI set, a first-round RT-PCR was run on the TCR CDR3. A single record per CDR3 protein comes from TCRdb applying MiXCR to the multiplex PCR reads. The table records over 650,000 distinct CDR3 sequences, 16% of them present only once. In the case of this clonotype: Its matching antigen is unknown.

From germline, CDR1 is LGHDT and CDR2 YNNKEL (reference sequence). The trim removed 4 bases at V and 5 bases at J, leaving 8 bases unmatched. The CDR3 is 16 residues long. Each diagnosis drew on symptoms, thyroxine, TRAb, thyroid ultrasound and orbital computed tomography findings. The PBMCs were sourced from fresh peripheral blood (about 10 ml). The chain uses TRBV3-1 and TRBJ2-1, with TRBD2 identical over 10 bases. The origin of this receptor is a man aged 18 to 29 with Graves' hyperthyroidism. Sequencing was performed on blood. CDR3 loop: CASSPIASGGNNEQFF. CDR3 in DNA: TGTGCCAGCAGCCCTATTGCTAGCGGGGGCAACAATGAGCAGTTCTTC.